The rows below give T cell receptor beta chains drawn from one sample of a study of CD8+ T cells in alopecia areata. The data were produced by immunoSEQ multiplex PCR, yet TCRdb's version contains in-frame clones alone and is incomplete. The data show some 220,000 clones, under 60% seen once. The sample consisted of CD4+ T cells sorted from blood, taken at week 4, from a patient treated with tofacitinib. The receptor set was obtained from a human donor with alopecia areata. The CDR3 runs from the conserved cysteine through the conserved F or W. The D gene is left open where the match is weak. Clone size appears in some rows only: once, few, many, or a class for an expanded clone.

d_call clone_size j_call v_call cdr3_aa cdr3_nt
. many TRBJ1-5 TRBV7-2 CASSTGQGNAQPQHF TGTGCCAGCAGCACAGGGCAGGGTAACGCTCAGCCCCAGCATTTT
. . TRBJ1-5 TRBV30 CAWSDSNQPQHF TGTGCCTGGAGTGACAGCAATCAGCCCCAGCATTTT
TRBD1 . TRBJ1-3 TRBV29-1 CSFTTGAGNTIYF TGCAGCTTTACTACAGGGGCTGGAAACACCATATATTTT
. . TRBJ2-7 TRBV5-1 CASSLDRTYEQYF TGCGCCAGCAGCTTGGACAGAACCTACGAGCAGTACTTC
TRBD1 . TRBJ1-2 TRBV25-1 CASTGTGYYGYTF TGTGCCAGCACCGGGACAGGCTACTATGGCTACACCTTC
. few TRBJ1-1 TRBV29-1 CSVVGVFSEAFF TGCAGCGTTGTCGGGGTTTTCTCTGAAGCTTTCTTT
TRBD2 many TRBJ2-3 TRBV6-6 CASSRGGGTDTQYF TGTGCCAGCAGCCGGGGGGGCGGCACAGATACGCAGTATTTT
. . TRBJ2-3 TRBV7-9 CASSSVSGDTQYF TGTGCCAGCAGCTCGGTCTCGGGGGATACGCAGTATTTT
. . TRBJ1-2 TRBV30 CAWSAQPPYGYTF TGTGCCTGGAGTGCCCAACCTCCCTATGGCTACACCTTC
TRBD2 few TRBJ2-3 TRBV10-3 CAISEAGGPRTDTQYF TGTGCCATCAGTGAGGCGGGGGGGCCCCGCACAGATACGCAGTATTTT
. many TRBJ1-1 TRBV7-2 CANKKGLAGDTEAFF TGTGCCAATAAAAAGGGGCTGGCAGGGGACACTGAAGCTTTCTTT
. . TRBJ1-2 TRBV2 CADGSAGGSGYTF TGTGCCGACGGATCCGCAGGAGGTAGCGGCTACACCTTC
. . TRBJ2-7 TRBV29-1 CSVVGRSYEQYF TGCAGCGTTGTTGGACGGAGCTACGAGCAGTACTTC
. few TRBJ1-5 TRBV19 CASRRAGNQPQHF TGTGCCAGTAGGCGTGCTGGCAATCAGCCCCAGCATTTT
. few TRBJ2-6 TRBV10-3 CAINMDSSGANVLTF TGTGCCATCAATATGGACAGCTCTGGGGCCAACGTCCTGACTTTC
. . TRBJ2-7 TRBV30 CAWSPPSFQQYF TGTGCCTGGAGCCCGCCGTCGTTTCAGCAGTACTTC
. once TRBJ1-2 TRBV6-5 CASRTAYGYTF TGTGCCAGCAGGACAGCCTATGGCTACACCTTC
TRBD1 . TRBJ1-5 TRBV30 CAWSVGQGLQPQHF TGTGCCTGGAGTGTAGGACAGGGTCTTCAGCCCCAGCATTTT
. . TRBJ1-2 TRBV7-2 CASSLEGRSKNYGYTF TGTGCCAGCAGCTTAGAGGGCAGAAGCAAGAACTATGGCTACACCTTC
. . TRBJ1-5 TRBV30 CAWSGRGNQPQHF TGTGCCTGGAGCGGACGGGGCAATCAGCCCCAGCATTTT
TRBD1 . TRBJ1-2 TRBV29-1 CSVTGTGDGYTF TGCAGCGTAACTGGGACAGGGGATGGCTACACCTTC
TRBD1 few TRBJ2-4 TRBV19 CASTPPAGRMDRNIQYF TGTGCCAGTACCCCCCCGGCCGGACGGATGGACAGGAACATTCAGTACTTC
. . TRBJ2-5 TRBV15 CATSRGGGPQETQYF TGTGCCACCAGCAGAGGGGGGGGGCCCCAAGAGACCCAGTACTTC
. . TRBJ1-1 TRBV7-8 CASSSYGIEAFF TGTGCCAGCAGCTCTTACGGGATTGAAGCTTTCTTT
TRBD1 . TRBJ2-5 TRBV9 CASSTGGETQYF TGTGCCAGCAGCACAGGGGGAGAGACCCAGTACTTC
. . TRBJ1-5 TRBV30 CAWSRGGGNQPQHF TGTGCCTGGAGTCGAGGTGGGGGCAATCAGCCCCAGCATTTT
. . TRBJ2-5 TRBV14 CASSQEPVQETQYF TGTGCCAGCAGCCAAGAACCGGTTCAAGAGACCCAGTACTTC
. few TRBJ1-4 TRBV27 CASSSRVPEGEKLFF TGTGCCAGCAGTTCCCGGGTTCCCGAGGGGGAAAAACTGTTTTTT
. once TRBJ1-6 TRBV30 CACSGGVNSPLHF TGTGCCTGCTCGGGAGGGGTAAATTCACCCCTCCACTTT
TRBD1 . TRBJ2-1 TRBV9 CASSVDIRDRGPNEQFF TGTGCCAGCAGCGTAGATATACGGGACAGGGGACCCAATGAGCAGTTCTTC
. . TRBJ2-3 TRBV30 CAWGGQNTDTQYF TGTGCCTGGGGGGGACAAAACACAGATACGCAGTATTTT
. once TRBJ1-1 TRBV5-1 CASSSGDIDVMKAFF TGCGCCAGCAGCTCAGGAGACATCGATGTAATGAAGGCTTTCTTT
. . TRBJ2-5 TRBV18 CASSHKQGNQETQYF TGTGCCAGCTCACATAAACAGGGAAACCAAGAGACCCAGTACTTC
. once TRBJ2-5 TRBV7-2 CASSPGFGETQYF TGTGCCAGCAGCCCAGGTTTCGGGGAGACCCAGTACTTC
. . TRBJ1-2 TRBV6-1 CASSATAVGKNYGYTF TGTGCCAGCAGTGCTACAGCGGTAGGGAAGAACTATGGCTACACCTTC
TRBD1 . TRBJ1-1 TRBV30 CAWNRDRGHETEAFF TGTGCCTGGAATCGGGACAGGGGGCATGAAACTGAAGCTTTCTTT
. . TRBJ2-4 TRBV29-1 CSVDGGPRNIQYF TGCAGCGTTGATGGGGGGCCGAGAAACATTCAGTACTTC
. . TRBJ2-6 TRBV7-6 CASSWTGLRGGSGANVLTF TGTGCCAGCAGCTGGACAGGGCTCCGGGGGGGCTCTGGGGCCAACGTCCTGACTTTC
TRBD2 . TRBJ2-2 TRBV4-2 CASSQSSGGNTGELFF TGTGCCAGCAGCCAGTCTAGCGGGGGGAACACCGGGGAGCTGTTTTTT
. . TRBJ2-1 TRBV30 CASLYFGANEQFF TGTGCCTCCCTCTACTTCGGGGCTAATGAGCAGTTCTTC
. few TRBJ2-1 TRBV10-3 CAISGKGLKTDNEQFF TGTGCCATCAGTGGGAAAGGACTTAAGACAGACAATGAGCAGTTCTTC
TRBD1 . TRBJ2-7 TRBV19 CASSNKPPGQGAWSSYEQYF TGTGCCAGTAGCAACAAGCCCCCGGGACAGGGGGCCTGGAGCTCCTACGAGCAGTACTTC
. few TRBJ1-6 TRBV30 CAWSVLKGPNSPLHF TGTGCCTGGAGTGTACTAAAGGGCCCTAATTCACCCCTCCACTTT
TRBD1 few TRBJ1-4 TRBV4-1 CASSQEGGWYEKLFF TGCGCCAGCAGCCAAGAAGGGGGCTGGTATGAAAAACTGTTTTTT
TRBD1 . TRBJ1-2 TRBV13 CASSLTGSGYGYTF TGTGCCAGCAGCTTGACAGGGTCTGGGTATGGCTACACCTTC
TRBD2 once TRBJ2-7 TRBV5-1 CASSQTSGATYEQYF TGCGCCAGCAGCCAGACTAGCGGGGCGACCTACGAGCAGTACTTC
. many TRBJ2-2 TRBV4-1 CASSQDYWQGSVDTGELFF TGCGCCAGCAGCCAAGATTACTGGCAGGGTAGCGTCGACACCGGGGAGCTGTTTTTT
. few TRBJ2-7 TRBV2 CASSEGGPRGRTYEQYF TGTGCCAGCAGTGAAGGGGGACCTCGGGGCCGAACCTACGAGCAGTACTTC
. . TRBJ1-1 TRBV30 CACATGRAFF TGTGCCTGCGCGACAGGCAGAGCTTTCTTT
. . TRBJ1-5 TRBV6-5 CASSRAGRLNQPQHF TGTGCCAGCAGCCGAGCAGGGCGGCTCAATCAGCCCCAGCATTTT
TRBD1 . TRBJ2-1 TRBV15 CATSREGDRDNEQFF TGTGCCACCAGCAGAGAGGGGGACAGGGACAATGAGCAGTTCTTC
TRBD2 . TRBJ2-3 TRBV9 CASSPLAGLFTDTQYF TGTGCCAGCAGCCCATTAGCGGGGCTCTTCACAGATACGCAGTATTTT
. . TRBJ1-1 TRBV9 CASSGVSLNTEAFF TGTGCCAGCAGCGGAGTTTCCCTGAACACTGAAGCTTTCTTT
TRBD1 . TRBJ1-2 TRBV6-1 CASSANMRDRDGGYTF TGTGCCAGCAGTGCTAACATGCGGGACAGGGATGGGGGCTACACCTTC